A selection of T cell receptor beta chains follows, all from one sample in a study of OX40 agonist ivuxolimab in advanced cancers. Some clones are missing from TCRdb's copy, which holds only in-frame ones; the method was immunoSEQ multiplex PCR. The sample yields over 70,000 clones, about 87% seen once. The source material was CD4+ or CD8+ T cells sorted from blood, sampled in a trial of the OX40 agonist ivuxolimab. These receptors originate from an adult with an advanced solid tumor such as melanoma, head and neck, liver or kidney cancer. The CDR3 runs from the conserved cysteine through the conserved F or W. Fields, in order: clone size, V gene, D gene, J gene, CDR3 protein, CDR3 DNA. The D gene is left open where the match is weak. Not every row has a clone size; where given, it reads once, few, many or a size class.

>NA|TRBV5-5|NA|TRBJ1-1
CASSLEGEVRTEAFF
TGTGCCAGCAGCTTGGAAGGGGAGGTGAGGACTGAAGCTTTCTTT
>many|TRBV6-5|TRBD2|TRBJ2-1
CASSRTRGSYNEQFF
TGTGCCAGCAGTCGGACTAGAGGTTCCTACAATGAGCAGTTCTTC
>NA|TRBV18|NA|TRBJ1-1
CASSPLDQGNTEAFF
TGTGCCAGCTCACCACTAGACCAGGGGAACACTGAAGCTTTCTTT
>NA|TRBV5-1|NA|TRBJ2-5
CASSLEPRDRETQYF
TGCGCCAGCAGCTTGGAACCCCGGGACCGAGAGACCCAGTACTTC
>NA|TRBV29-1|TRBD2|TRBJ2-7
CSVEGGAYEQYF
TGCAGCGTTGAGGGAGGGGCCTACGAGCAGTACTTC
>NA|TRBV7-2|TRBD1|TRBJ2-3
CASSLRDRAKPDTQYF
TGTGCCAGCAGCTTAAGGGACAGGGCCAAGCCAGATACGCAGTATTTT
>NA|TRBV19|TRBD1|TRBJ2-2
CASASGQGNTGELFF
TGTGCCAGTGCCAGCGGACAGGGAAACACCGGGGAGCTGTTTTTT
>NA|TRBV6-5|TRBD1|TRBJ2-1
CASSSGQGISEQFF
TGTGCCAGCAGTTCGGGACAGGGGATCAGTGAGCAGTTCTTC
>NA|TRBV13|TRBD1|TRBJ2-1
CASSLRTGGFRTNEQFF
TGTGCCAGCAGCTTACGGACAGGGGGCTTCAGGACGAATGAGCAGTTCTTC
>NA|TRBV7-7|TRBD1|TRBJ2-7
CASSLRTGGNYEQYF
TGTGCTAGCAGCCTGCGGACAGGGGGCAACTACGAGCAGTACTTC
>NA|TRBV6-1|NA|TRBJ2-3
CASSDGITSTDTQYF
TGTGCCAGCAGTGATGGGATTACTAGCACAGATACGCAGTATTTT
>NA|TRBV9|NA|TRBJ2-3
CASSVVSLGDTQYF
TGTGCCAGCAGCGTAGTTAGCCTGGGAGATACGCAGTATTTT
>NA|TRBV11-2|NA|TRBJ2-1
CASSPSSGPRYEQFF
TGTGCCAGCAGCCCCAGTTCAGGCCCTAGGTATGAGCAGTTCTTC
>NA|TRBV6-5|TRBD1|TRBJ1-1
CASRRDREAFF
TGTGCCAGCAGACGGGACAGGGAAGCTTTCTTT
>NA|TRBV27|TRBD1|TRBJ2-7
CASIQRGRNEQYF
TGTGCCAGCATTCAGAGGGGGCGGAACGAGCAGTACTTC
>NA|TRBV27|TRBD1|TRBJ2-7
CASSEWTGGAYEQYF
TGTGCCAGCAGTGAGTGGACAGGGGGAGCCTACGAGCAGTACTTC
>NA|TRBV7-2|NA|TRBJ2-4
CASSEELAKNIQYF
TGTGCCAGCAGCGAGGAGCTAGCCAAAAACATTCAGTACTTC
>NA|TRBV5-4|TRBD1|TRBJ2-2
CASSPGTVNTGELFF
TGTGCCAGCAGCCCAGGGACAGTGAACACCGGGGAGCTGTTTTTT
>once|TRBV5-5|NA|TRBJ1-1
CASSLGQGGNTEAFF
TGTGCCAGCAGCTTGGGGCAGGGTGGGAACACTGAAGCTTTCTTT
>NA|TRBV30|TRBD2|TRBJ2-4
CACVAGEPGIQYF
TGTGCCTGTGTAGCGGGGGAGCCTGGCATTCAGTACTTC
>NA|TRBV19|NA|TRBJ2-4
CASSGTPSYIQYF
TGTGCCAGTAGCGGGACTCCCTCTTACATTCAGTACTTC
>NA|TRBV2|NA|TRBJ2-3
CASLGGSSTRTQYF
TGTGCCAGCTTGGGCGGCTCCTCGACCAGGACGCAGTATTTT
>NA|TRBV5-1|NA|TRBJ1-5
CASSQEGMSNQPQHF
TGCGCCAGCAGCCAAGAAGGTATGAGCAATCAGCCCCAGCATTTT
>NA|TRBV7-2|TRBD1|TRBJ2-5
CASSRRQGAGQETQYF
TGTGCCAGCAGCCGACGACAGGGGGCTGGCCAAGAGACCCAGTACTTC